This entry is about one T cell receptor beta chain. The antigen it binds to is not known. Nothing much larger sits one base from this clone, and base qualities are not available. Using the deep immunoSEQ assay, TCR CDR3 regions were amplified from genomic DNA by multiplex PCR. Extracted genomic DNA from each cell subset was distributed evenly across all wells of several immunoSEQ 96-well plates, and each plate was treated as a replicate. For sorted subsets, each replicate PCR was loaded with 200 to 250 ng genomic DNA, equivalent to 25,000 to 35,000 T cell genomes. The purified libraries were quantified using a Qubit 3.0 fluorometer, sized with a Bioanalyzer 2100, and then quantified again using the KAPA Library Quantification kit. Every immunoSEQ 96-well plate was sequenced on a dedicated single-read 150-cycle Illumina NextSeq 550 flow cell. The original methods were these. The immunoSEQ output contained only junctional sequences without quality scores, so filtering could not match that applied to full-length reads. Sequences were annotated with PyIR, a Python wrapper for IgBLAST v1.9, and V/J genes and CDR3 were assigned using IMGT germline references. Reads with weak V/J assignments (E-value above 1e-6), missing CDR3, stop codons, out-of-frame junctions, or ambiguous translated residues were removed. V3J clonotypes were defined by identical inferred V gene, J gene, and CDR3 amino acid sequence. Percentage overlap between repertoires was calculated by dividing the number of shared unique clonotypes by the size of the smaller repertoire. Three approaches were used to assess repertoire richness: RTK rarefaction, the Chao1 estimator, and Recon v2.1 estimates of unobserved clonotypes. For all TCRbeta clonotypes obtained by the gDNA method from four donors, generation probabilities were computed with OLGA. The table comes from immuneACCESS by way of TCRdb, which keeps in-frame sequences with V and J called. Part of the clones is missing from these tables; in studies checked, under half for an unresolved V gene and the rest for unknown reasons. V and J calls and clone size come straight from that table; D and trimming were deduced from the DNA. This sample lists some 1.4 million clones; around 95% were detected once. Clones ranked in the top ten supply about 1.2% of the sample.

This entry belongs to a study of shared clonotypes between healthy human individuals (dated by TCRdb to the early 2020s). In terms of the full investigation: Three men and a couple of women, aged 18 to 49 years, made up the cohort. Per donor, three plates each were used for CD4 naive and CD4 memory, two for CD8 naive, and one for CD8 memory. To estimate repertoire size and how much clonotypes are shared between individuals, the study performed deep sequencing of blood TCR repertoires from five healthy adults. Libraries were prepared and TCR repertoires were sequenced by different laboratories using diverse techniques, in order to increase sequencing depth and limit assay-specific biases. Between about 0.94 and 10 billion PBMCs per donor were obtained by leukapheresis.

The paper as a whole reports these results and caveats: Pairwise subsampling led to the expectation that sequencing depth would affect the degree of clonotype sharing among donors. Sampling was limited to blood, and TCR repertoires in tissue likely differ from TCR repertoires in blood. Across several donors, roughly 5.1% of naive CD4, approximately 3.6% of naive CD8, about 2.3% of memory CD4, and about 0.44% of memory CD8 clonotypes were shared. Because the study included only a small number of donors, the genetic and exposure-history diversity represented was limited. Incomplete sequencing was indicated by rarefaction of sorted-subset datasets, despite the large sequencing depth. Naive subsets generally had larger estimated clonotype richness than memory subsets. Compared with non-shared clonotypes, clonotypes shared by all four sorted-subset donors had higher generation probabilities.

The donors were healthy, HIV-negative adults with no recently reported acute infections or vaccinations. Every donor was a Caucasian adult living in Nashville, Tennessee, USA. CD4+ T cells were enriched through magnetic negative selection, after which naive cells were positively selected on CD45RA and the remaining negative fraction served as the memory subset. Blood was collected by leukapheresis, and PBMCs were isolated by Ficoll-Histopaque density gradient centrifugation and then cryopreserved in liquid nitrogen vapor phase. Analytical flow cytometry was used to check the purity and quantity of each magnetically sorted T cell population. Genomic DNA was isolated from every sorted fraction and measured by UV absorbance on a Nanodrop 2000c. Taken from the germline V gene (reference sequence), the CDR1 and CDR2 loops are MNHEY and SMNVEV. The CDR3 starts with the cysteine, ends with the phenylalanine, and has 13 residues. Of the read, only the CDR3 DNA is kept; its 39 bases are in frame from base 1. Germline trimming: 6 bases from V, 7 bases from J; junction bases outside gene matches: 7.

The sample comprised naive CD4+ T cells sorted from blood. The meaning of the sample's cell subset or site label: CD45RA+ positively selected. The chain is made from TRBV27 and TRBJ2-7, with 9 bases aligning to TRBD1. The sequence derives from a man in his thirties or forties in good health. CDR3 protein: CASRRTGAREQYF. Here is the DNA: TGTGCCAGCAGGCGGACAGGGGCAAGGGAGCAGTACTTC.